This T cell receptor (beta chain) originates from a study of blood T cell repertoires in COVID-19. At the level of the study: Researchers got acute and convalescent COVID-19 samples from the United States, Italy and Spain. Sources were T cells, B-cell-depleted T cells, or PBMCs; the material itself was cDNA or gDNA.

The assay was immunoSEQ multiplex PCR, and TCRdb's table has in-frame clones only and misses some. The sample holds 250,000 to 350,000 clones, roughly 84% seen once. Followed longitudinally, the Seattle patients had been enrolled during active infection. This clone has only one observation. The V end was cut by 8 bases, the J end by 8 bases, with 21 bases between. The CDR3 covers 14 residues. The V gene's germline CDR1 is SGHAT and CDR2 FQDESV (reference sequence). The sequence derives from a human donor with COVID-19, enrolled during active disease. The donor label of this sample is uncertain. The sequenced sample was peripheral blood. V and J are TRBV11-1 and TRBJ1-1; D unclear. In DNA, the CDR3 is TGTGCCAGCGCAAGGAGGATAGGGATCCTGGAAGCTTTCTTT. Translated, it gives CASARRIGILEAFF.